Below, 7 T cell receptor beta chains from the same sample are listed, as sequenced in a study of blood T cell repertoires in COVID-19. Using immunoSEQ multiplex PCR, the repertoire was profiled, and TCRdb retains in-frame clones only, with some absent. The table lists tens of thousands of clones, around 90% of them singletons. Sequenced material: peripheral blood. The receptors derive from a woman in her 70s with active COVID-19.

The chain combines TRBV24-1 with TRBJ2-7; tentatively, D is TRBD1 (6 bases). V was pared by 7 bases and J by 5 bases, with 14 bases between. Germline values: CDR1 KGHDR, CDR2 SFDVKD. The CDR3 runs 13 residues. CDR3 DNA sequence: TGTGCCACCAGCAGCCAGGGGAACAACGAGCAGTACTTC. Protein product: CATSSQGNNEQYF.

The gene calls are TRBV18 and TRBJ1-3; possibly TRBD1 for D (5 bases). Trimming shortened V by 6 bases and J by 0 bases, and 12 bases separated the two germline ends. The CDR3 is made up of 15 amino acids. Germline-derived CDR1 and CDR2 are KGHSH and LQKENI. CDR3 sequence (DNA): TGTGCCAGCTCTCCCCTGGGGGGCTCTGGAAACACCATATATTTT. Residues: CASSPLGGSGNTIYF. Looking up the rest from reference TRBV18 and TRBJ1-3 gives the full variable domain: NAGVMQNPRHLVRRRGQEARLRCSPMKGHSHVYWYRQLPEEGLKFMVYLQKENIIDESGMPKERFSAEFPKEGPSILRIQQVVRGDSAAYFCASSPLGGSGNTIYFGEGSWLTVV.

The CDR3 spells CATSVGLGVNEQFF. CDR3 sequence (DNA): TGTGCCACCAGTGTGGGACTAGGTGTGAATGAGCAGTTCTTC. The chain is built from TRBV24-1 and TRBJ2-1; TRBD2 matches at 8 bases. J was trimmed by 7 bases and V by 5 bases; bases with no gene match: 6. Per the germline V gene, CDR1 is KGHDR and CDR2 is SFDVKD. The CDR3 has 14 amino acids.

The chain links TRBV16 to TRBJ2-1; no definite D call. This CDR3 has 16 amino acids. The V gene lost 2 bases and the J gene lost 0 bases, with 11 bases spanning the gap. Germline values: CDR1 KGHSY, CDR2 FQNENV. CDR3 in DNA: TGTGCCAGCAGCCAAAGTGCGGCAATCTCCTACAATGAGCAGTTCTTC. Its protein is CASSQSAAISYNEQFF.

This sequence joins TRBV11-2 and TRBJ1-2; D not resolved. The CDR3 runs 14 residues. The V gene's germline CDR1 is SGHAT and CDR2 FQNNGV. Trimming took 5 bases from V and 1 from J, leaving 11 bases between them. CDR3 nucleotide sequence: TGTGCCAGCAGCCGGACGGACTTTAACTATGGCTACACCTTC. It codes for CASSRTDFNYGYTF.

This clone occurred a few times. The chain recombines TRBV4-3 with TRBJ2-7, with 11 bases matching TRBD2. The CDR3 totals 15 residues. J was trimmed by 7 bases and V by 2 bases; bases with no gene match: 7. Per germline, CDR1 LGHNA and CDR2 YSLEER. DNA for the CDR3: TGCGCCAGCAGCCAAAATCGACTAGCGGGGCAAGAGCAGTACTTC. This encodes CASSQNRLAGQEQYF.

V gene TRBV2 combines with J gene TRBJ1-2; D gene ambiguous. The CDR3 spans 12 residues. V lost 7 bases to trimming and J lost 7 bases, with 13 bases between them. Germline-derived CDR1 and CDR2 are SNHLY and FYNNEI. CDR3 nucleotide sequence: TGTGCCAGCAAGGAAGGCCCAGGTGGCTACACCTTC. This codes for CASKEGPGGYTF. The whole variable domain, remainder taken from reference TRBV2 and TRBJ1-2, is EPEVTQTPSHQVTQMGQEVILRCVPISNHLYFYWYRQILGQKVEFLVSFYNNEISEKSEIFDDQFSVERPDGSNFTLKIRSTKLEDSAMYFCASKEGPGGYTFGSGTRLTVV.